The 28 T cell receptor beta chains below were found in one sample sequenced in a study of blood T cell repertoires in COVID-19. The protocol was immunoSEQ multiplex PCR, while the TCRdb copy is restricted to in-frame clones and leaves out a portion. The sample carries about 190,000 clones, around 84% recorded once. The source material was peripheral blood. The source is a man aged 25 to 45 with active or convalescent COVID-19.

The chain combines TRBV30 with TRBJ1-2; 10 bases map to TRBD1. V lost 2 bases and J lost 7; bases outside the gene matches: 7. CDR1 is GTSNPN, CDR2 SVGIG, per germline (reference sequence). The CDR3 is 14 residues long. CDR3 region: CAWSPGTGAIGYTF. Written as DNA, the CDR3 is TGTGCCTGGAGTCCGGGGACAGGGGCGATTGGCTACACCTTC. Together with reference TRBV30 and TRBJ1-2, the CDR3 gives the full variable domain: SQTIHQWPATLVQPVGSPLSLECTVEGTSNPNLYWYRQAAGRGLQLLFYSVGIGQISSEVPQNLSASRPQDRQFILSSKKLLLSDSGFYLCAWSPGTGAIGYTFGSGTRLTVV.

The chain combines TRBV10-3 with TRBJ2-3; TRBD1 aligns across 7 bases. This CDR3 is 15 amino acids long. J gave up 2 bases and V 6 bases, and 8 bases lay outside the gene matches. Germline V CDR1 and CDR2: ENHRY, SYGVKD. The CDR3 DNA follows: TGTGCCATCAGGGTGGGACAGACGATCACAGATACGCAGTATTTT. This codes for CAIRVGQTITDTQYF.

The chain is built from TRBV19 and TRBJ1-6, with D maybe TRBD1 (5 bases). The CDR3 runs 17 residues. V gave up 3 bases and J gave up 3 bases, with 15 bases separating them. Germline CDR1 and CDR2: LNHDA and SQIVND (reference sequence). Written as DNA, the CDR3 is TGTGCCAGTAGTATCTCTCGGGGGAAGGACTATAATTCACCCCTCCACTTT. As protein: CASSISRGKDYNSPLHF.

This sequence joins TRBV6-1 and TRBJ2-7; perhaps TRBD2 as D (6 bases). Trimming took 3 bases from V and 7 from J, leaving 16 bases between them. Looked up from germline, CDR1 is MNHNS and CDR2 is SASEGT. The CDR3 extends over 14 amino acids. For the CDR3, the DNA is TGTGCCAGCAGTGAGAGGGTTCCCGCGGGGGAGCAGTACGTC. Its protein is CASSERVPAGEQYV.

The CDR3 nucleotides read TGTGCCACCAGTGATCCCCCTGACAAGGCTGGAAACACCATATATTTT. It is translated as CATSDPPDKAGNTIYF. The chain joins TRBV24-1 to TRBJ1-3; D is uncertain. V was trimmed by 3 bases and J by 2 bases, leaving 13 bases between them. The CDR3 has 16 residues. The germline V gene encodes CDR1 KGHDR and CDR2 SFDVKD.

This clone was seen only once. The rearrangement joins TRBV6-5 to TRBJ1-3; 11 bases align to TRBD1. Germline lookup yields CDR1 MNHEY and CDR2 SVGAGI. The CDR3 is made up of 15 amino acids. V lost 7 bases, J lost 7 bases, and 9 bases stayed unmatched. CDR3 sequence reads: CASTINGQGANTIYF. CDR3 DNA: TGTGCCAGCACCATTAACGGACAGGGGGCGAACACCATATATTTT.

Points on this clone: One end of the junction is discordant with germline, which a read error may explain. V usage is TRBV7-7 and J usage is TRBJ2-2; 10 nucleotides align to TRBD1. The V gene's germline CDR1 is SSHAT and CDR2 FNYEAQ (reference sequence). This CDR3 region has 15 residues. For the CDR3, the DNA is TGTGCTAGCAAGGATGGGACAGGGGCCCCCGGGGAGCTGTTTTTT. Its protein is CASKDGTGAPGELFF. The whole variable domain, remainder taken from reference TRBV7-7 and TRBJ2-2, is GAGVSQSPRYKVTKRGQDVTLRCDPISSHATLYWYQQALGQGPEFLTYFNYEAQPDKSGLPSDRFSAERPEGSISTLTIQRTEQRDSAMYRCASKDGTGAPGELFFGEGSRLTVL.

This chain links TRBV5-1 with TRBJ1-5; TRBD1 aligns across 7 bases. The ends lost 0 bases at V and 3 bases at J; junction bases unmatched: 3. This CDR3 contains 15 residues. Per germline, CDR1 SGHRS and CDR2 YFSETQ. This CDR3 reads CASSLGQGDNQPQHF. The CDR3 coding sequence is TGCGCCAGCAGCTTGGGACAGGGTGACAATCAGCCCCAGCATTTT.

This sequence joins TRBV7-9 and TRBJ1-6; tentative D call: TRBD1 (5 bases). The ends were cut back, 0 bases at V and 7 bases at J, with 13 bases in the middle. Germline V CDR1 and CDR2: SEHNR, FQNEAQ (reference sequence). This CDR3 comprises 16 residues. CDR3 nucleotides: TGTGCCAGCAGCTTAGCAGGGGCGGCGAGGAATTCACCCCTCCACTTT. Residues: CASSLAGAARNSPLHF.

This clone was seen more than once but under ten times. This chain joins TRBV27 and TRBJ2-7, with TRBD2 matching 9 bases. This CDR3 spans 12 amino acids. V lost 10 bases, J lost 3 bases, and 4 bases stayed unmatched. Per the germline V gene, CDR1 is MNHEY and CDR2 is SMNVEV (reference sequence). The CDR3, as DNA: TGTGCCAACTCGACTAGCGGCTACGAGCAGTACTTC. It is translated as CANSTSGYEQYF.

The chain employs TRBV7-9 and TRBJ1-2; D is perhaps TRBD1 (6 bases). The germline V and J ends were trimmed by 0 bases and 4 bases, with 15 bases remaining between them. Germline V gene data show CDR1 as SEHNR and CDR2 as FQNEAQ (reference sequence). The CDR3 runs 16 residues. The CDR3 bases are TGTGCCAGCAGCTTAGCGGGCGGGGGCTCCGGCTATGGCTACACCTTC. This encodes CASSLAGGGSGYGYTF.

The rearrangement uses TRBV30 and TRBJ1-2; possibly TRBD1 for D (6 bases). The CDR3 spans 12 residues. Trimming left V 1 base short and J 7 bases short, with 10 bases between. The germline CDR1 and CDR2 sequences are GTSNPN and SVGIG (reference sequence). The CDR3 bases are TGTGCCTGGAGTGGGACAGAGTTTGGCTACACCTTC. Translating gives CAWSGTEFGYTF. Using reference TRBV30 and TRBJ1-2 for the parts outside the CDR3, the full variable domain is SQTIHQWPATLVQPVGSPLSLECTVEGTSNPNLYWYRQAAGRGLQLLFYSVGIGQISSEVPQNLSASRPQDRQFILSSKKLLLSDSGFYLCAWSGTEFGYTFGSGTRLTVV.

The rearrangement uses TRBV6-6 and TRBJ2-2; no clear D gene. Germline CDR1 is MNHNY and CDR2 is SVGAGI (reference sequence). The CDR3 is 12 amino acids. The germline V and J ends were trimmed by 8 bases and 1 base, with 5 bases remaining between them. The CDR3 nucleotides are TGTGCCAGCGTCAGGAACACCGGGGAGCTGTTTTTT. This sequence encodes CASVRNTGELFF.

The rearrangement links TRBV19 to TRBJ1-5; D may be TRBD1 (6 bases). This CDR3 is 15 amino acids long. The V gene's germline CDR1 is LNHDA and CDR2 SQIVND (reference sequence). V dropped 3 bases and J dropped 5 bases, with 14 bases sitting between them. In DNA form, the CDR3 reads TGTGCCAGTAGTATCGGAGGACAGCCTTATCAGCCCCAGCATTTT. It translates to CASSIGGQPYQPQHF.

This chain joins TRBV6-5 and TRBJ2-5, with 8 nucleotides matching TRBD1. The V gene's germline CDR1 is MNHEY and CDR2 SVGAGI. This CDR3 comprises 15 residues. Trimming took 2 bases from V and 5 from J; bases not matched to a gene: 7. CDR3 in DNA: TGTGCCAGCAGTTACCGGACAGGGATGGGGGAGACCCAGTACTTC. This sequence encodes CASSYRTGMGETQYF.

The V call is TRBV11-3, the J call TRBJ2-3; a weak D match, TRBD2 (6 bases). Trimming left V 0 bases short and J 4 bases short, with 14 bases between. This CDR3 spans 16 amino acids. The germline gives CDR1 SGHNT, CDR2 YENEEA. The CDR3 loop reads CASSLEAGMVSDTQYF. The DNA of the CDR3 is TGTGCCAGCAGCTTAGAGGCGGGGATGGTTTCAGATACGCAGTATTTT.

V gene TRBV9 combines with J gene TRBJ2-1; 7 nucleotides agree with TRBD1. Germline CDR1 reads SGDLS; CDR2 reads YYNGEE. V lost 2 bases, J lost 4 bases, and 15 bases stayed unmatched. The CDR3 runs to 18 residues. For the CDR3, the DNA is TGTGCCAGCAGCGTTTATTCGACAGGGCGAAGCGAATACAATGAGCAGTTCTTC. It specifies CASSVYSTGRSEYNEQFF.

The V call is TRBV14, the J call TRBJ1-2, with D perhaps TRBD1 (5 bases). Germline V gene data show CDR1 as SGHDN and CDR2 as FVKESK. V was shortened by 1 base and J by 2 bases, with 8 bases between the two germline ends. This CDR3 has 14 amino acids. CDR3 residues: CASSQVDSNYGYTF. For the CDR3, the DNA is TGTGCCAGCAGCCAAGTCGACAGCAACTATGGCTACACCTTC.

The chain has TRBV5-1 and TRBJ2-2; 8 positions agree with TRBD1. Unmatched junction bases numbered 6, after V lost 4 bases and J lost 1 base. This CDR3 spans 16 amino acids. Germline-derived CDR1 and CDR2 are SGHRS and YFSETQ. Here the CDR3 DNA reads TGCGCCAGCAGCCTAGGACAGGGAGTGAACACCGGGGAGCTGTTTTTT. This codes for CASSLGQGVNTGELFF.

This chain uses TRBV4-1 with TRBJ1-1, with D unresolved. The CDR3 is 18 amino acids. The germline V and J ends were trimmed by 0 bases and 1 base, with 18 bases remaining between them. Germline CDR1 and CDR2: MGHRA and YSYEKL. DNA of the CDR3: TGCGCCAGCAGCCAAGACCGAAGGAGGGTAGGAGGGAACACTGAAGCTTTCTTT. This encodes CASSQDRRRVGGNTEAFF.

The chain carries TRBV5-5 and TRBJ2-1; 7 bases are a match to TRBD1. Germline V gene data show CDR1 as SGHKS and CDR2 as YYEKEE (reference sequence). The CDR3 covers 15 residues. J lost 8 bases, V lost 4 bases, and 12 bases had no gene match. This CDR3 reads CASSPSTGRLDEQFF. The CDR3 coding sequence is TGTGCCAGCAGCCCTTCGACAGGGCGCCTCGATGAGCAGTTCTTC.

The V gene is TRBV25-1, the J gene TRBJ1-6; D gene uncertain. The CDR3 is 14 amino acids. Trimming shortened V by 6 bases and J by 3 bases, and 9 bases separated the two germline ends. The germline V gene has CDR1 MGHDK and CDR2 SYGVNS. As DNA, the CDR3 is TGTGCCAGCAGGGAAACAGTCTATAATTCACCCCTCCACTTT. Protein sequence: CASRETVYNSPLHF. The full variable domain, completed using reference TRBV25-1 and TRBJ1-6, is EADIYQTPRYLVIGTGKKITLECSQTMGHDKMYWYQQDPGMELHLIHYSYGVNSTEKGDLSSESTVSRIRTEHFPLTLESARPSHTSQYLCASRETVYNSPLHFGNGTRLTVT.

V usage is TRBV4-2 and J usage is TRBJ1-3; no firm D call. Trimming shortened V by 4 bases and J by 7 bases, and 17 bases separated the two germline ends. CDR1 is LGHNA, CDR2 YNFKEQ, per germline. The CDR3 totals 15 residues. CDR3 coding DNA: TGTGCCAGCAGCCGGGAGAGCGGGCGCGGGAACACCATATATTTT. This translates into CASSRESGRGNTIYF.

The V and J genes are TRBV30 and TRBJ1-2, with TRBD1 matching over 8 bases. The V and J ends lost 5 bases and 5 bases, in that order; junction bases with no gene match: 10. Per the germline V gene, CDR1 is GTSNPN and CDR2 is SVGIG (reference sequence). This CDR3 contains 14 residues. The CDR3 sequence: CAWGPPTGVYGYTF. CDR3 DNA: TGTGCCTGGGGGCCGCCGACAGGGGTTTATGGCTACACCTTC.

The CDR3 sequence is CASRGPTGGDTEAFF. CDR3 DNA sequence: TGTGCCAGCCGAGGTCCAACAGGGGGAGATACTGAAGCTTTCTTT. The J gene is TRBJ1-1, the V gene TRBV2; 8 positions agree with TRBD1. Germline V gene data show CDR1 as SNHLY and CDR2 as FYNNEI. The J segment lost 5 bases and the V segment lost 8 bases, leaving 13 bases of the junction unmatched. The CDR3 consists of 15 residues.

Only one count was recorded for this clone. V usage is TRBV29-1 and J usage is TRBJ2-1; D is ambiguous. V lost 5 bases to trimming and J lost 9 bases, with 11 bases between them. This CDR3 contains 11 residues. The germline V gene has CDR1 SQVTM and CDR2 ANQGSEA. The CDR3 reads CSVSPRSEQFF. DNA of the CDR3: TGCAGCGTTTCCCCAAGGAGTGAGCAGTTCTTC.

The chain is built from TRBV7-9 and TRBJ1-6, with D possibly being TRBD1 (5 bases). Germline V CDR1 and CDR2: SEHNR, FQNEAQ (reference sequence). The CDR3 sequence is 17 residues long. V lost 0 bases to trimming and J lost 6 bases, with 15 bases between them. Here the CDR3 reads CASSLARDPSGNSPLHF. The CDR3 bases are TGTGCCAGCAGCTTAGCGCGGGACCCCTCGGGTAATTCACCCCTCCACTTT.

V and J are TRBV29-1 and TRBJ2-7; TRBD1 aligns across 9 bases. This CDR3 has 13 residues. Germline V CDR1 and CDR2: SQVTM, ANQGSEA. V lost 6 bases and J lost 5; bases outside the gene matches: 8. The CDR3 nucleotides are TGCAGCGTGAGGGACAGGGAGCAGGACGAGCAGTACTTC. Encoded protein: CSVRDREQDEQYF.